This TCR beta chain appears in the sequencing data of a study of OX40 agonist ivuxolimab in advanced cancers. Looking at the study overall: Ivuxolimab was a fully human IgG2 agonistic monoclonal antibody targeting the costimulatory receptor OX40 (CD134). Intravenous ivuxolimab was administered to patients every 2 weeks at six dose levels: 0.01, 0.1, 0.3, 1.5, 3 and 10 mg/kg. Of the roughly 50 dose-escalation patients, hepatocellular carcinoma was present in around 19, melanoma in roughly 15, renal cell carcinoma in 9 and head and neck cancer in 9. A male proportion of under 85% and a mean age of roughly 55 years, ranging from roughly 23 to 79, were recorded for the dose-escalation cohort. Patients were allowed to have had prior anti-PD-1, anti-PD-L1 or anti-CTLA-4 therapy, and 40% of the dose-escalation patients had previously received checkpoint inhibitors. Partial responses occurred in three dose-escalation patients, of whom one had hepatocellular carcinoma and two had cutaneous melanoma. The purpose of peripheral TCRbeta sequencing was to test whether ivuxolimab changed TCR sequence diversity and led to clonal T-cell expansion. The paper describes the monotherapy dose-escalation part (N of about 47 patients) of the phase I trial of ivuxolimab.

From the cysteine through the phenylalanine, the CDR3 covers 15 amino acids. Left in the record is the CDR3 DNA by itself, 45 bases read in frame from the first base. A distance of 13 bases separates the germline ends of V and J, which lose 3 bases and 4 bases respectively. As encoded in the germline V gene, CDR1 is SNHLY while CDR2 is FYNNEI. General findings and caveats noted by the study authors: At doses of 0.1 to 3.0 mg/kg, clonal expansion of both CD4+ and CD8+ blood T cells was observed from baseline to week 6. On average, CD8+ T cells showed more expanded clones than CD4+ T cells after ivuxolimab. In the 0.1-3.0 mg/kg groups, partial responders had among the lowest normalized peripheral clonal expansion, particularly in CD8+ T cells. Low levels of normalized T-cell clonal expansion were also seen in some patients who did not respond. The antigen specificity of the peripheral T cells that underwent clonal expansion was not determined.

This clone was seen a few times. Which antigen it targets is not known. No clone much larger than this one lies a single base away; base qualities are absent. Patients with autoimmune disease history or receiving systemic immunosuppression were excluded from the trial. Peripheral blood for TCR sequencing was drawn from every dose cohort at baseline, at cycle 4 day 1 and at cycle 7 day 1. The samples were taken from a phase I, first-in-human, multicenter, open-label dose-escalation trial of ivuxolimab. The trial enrolled adults with locally advanced or metastatic head and neck squamous cell, hepatocellular, melanoma or renal cell carcinoma. CD4+ and CD8+ T cells were sorted separately from peripheral blood before TCR sequencing. Genomic DNA was extracted from sorted cells for sequencing of the TCRbeta CDR3 region. The immunoSEQ Assay was used to sequence the TCRbeta CDR3 regions. What TCRdb holds here is the immuneACCESS table cut down to in-frame rearrangements. Part of the clones is not present; checked against another copy, under half of the missing clones reflect an unresolved V gene, and the others are unexplained. This sample lists 50,000 to 70,000 clones; approximately 83% were detected once. The biggest ten clones account for roughly 13% of the sample.

The receptor was derived from an adult with an advanced solid tumor such as melanoma, head and neck, liver or kidney cancer. The chain was built from TRBV2 and TRBJ1-5; the D gene lacks a confident call. The sequences come from CD4+ or CD8+ T cells sorted from blood, collected in a trial of the OX40 agonist ivuxolimab. The nucleotide sequence is given as TGTGCCAGCAGTGATTGGATGGGTGAAAATCAGCCCCAGCATTTT. Its amino acids are CASSDWMGENQPQHF. Supplemented by the reference TRBV2 and TRBJ1-5 proteins around the CDR3, the complete variable domain is EPEVTQTPSHQVTQMGQEVILRCVPISNHLYFYWYRQILGQKVEFLVSFYNNEISEKSEIFDDQFSVERPDGSNFTLKIRSTKLEDSAMYFCASSDWMGENQPQHFGDGTRLSIL.